This is a list of T cell receptor beta chains from one sample in a study of shared clonotypes between healthy human individuals. Assay used: immunoSEQ multiplex PCR; TCRdb lists only in-frame clones, some missing. The table records 900,000 to 1,200,000 clones, approximately 80% of them present only once. What was sequenced was memory CD4+ T cells from PBMCs. These receptors came from a man in his late teens or twenties in good health. Some clones in this sample may be carry-over from other donors' samples. Each CDR3 is given with its conserved first and last residue. The D gene is left open where the match is weak. Size tells how often a clone was seen (once, few, many) or the class of an expanded clone, and some rows leave it out.

CASSLVASDTGELFF	TGCGCCAGCAGCTTGGTGGCCTCTGACACCGGGGAGCTGTTTTTT	.	.	TRBV5-1	TRBJ2-2
CASSPGGGISYEQYF	TGCGCCAGCAGCCCCGGAGGTGGCATCTCCTACGAGCAGTACTTC	.	.	TRBV4-1	TRBJ2-7
CAWSRDREGRYTF	TGTGCCTGGAGCCGGGACAGGGAAGGTCGCTACACCTTC	.	TRBD1	TRBV30	TRBJ1-2
CASSLWIGNEKLFF	TGCGCCAGCAGCTTGTGGATCGGTAATGAAAAACTGTTTTTT	few	.	TRBV5-1	TRBJ1-4
CASSLEARTEAFF	TGTGCCAGCAGCTTAGAGGCTCGGACTGAAGCTTTCTTT	.	.	TRBV7-8	TRBJ1-1
CASSSPGQGNTEAFF	TGTGCCAGCAGCTCCCCGGGACAGGGGAACACTGAAGCTTTCTTT	.	TRBD1	TRBV7-6	TRBJ1-1
CASSLRRETGELFF	TGCGCCAGCAGCTTGAGGCGGGAAACCGGGGAGCTGTTTTTT	.	.	TRBV5-1	TRBJ2-2
CASSLPGQFYGYTF	TGTGCCAGCAGTTTACCCGGACAGTTCTATGGCTACACCTTC	.	.	TRBV28	TRBJ1-2
CASSVGTSGVNEQFF	TGTGCCAGCAGCGTAGGAACTAGCGGGGTGAATGAGCAGTTCTTC	once	TRBD2	TRBV9	TRBJ2-1
CAWSLGETQYF	TGTGCCTGGAGTCTCGGGGAGACCCAGTACTTC	.	.	TRBV30	TRBJ2-5
CASSVGSRASGNTIYF	TGTGCCAGCAGCGTAGGGAGCCGAGCCTCTGGAAACACCATATATTTT	once	.	TRBV9	TRBJ1-3
CASSLGPDRSTDTQYF	TGTGCCAGCAGCTTGGGCCCTGACAGGAGCACAGATACGCAGTATTTT	once	.	TRBV5-4	TRBJ2-3
CASSYSGTGFYNEQFF	TGTGCCAGCAGTTACTCGGGGACAGGGTTCTACAATGAGCAGTTCTTC	.	TRBD1	TRBV6-5	TRBJ2-1
CASSGSTGTSTDTQYF	TGTGCCAGCAGCGGGTCGACAGGCACTAGCACAGATACGCAGTATTTT	.	.	TRBV9	TRBJ2-3
CASRAGSNEKLFF	TGTGCCAGCAGGGCGGGGAGTAATGAAAAACTGTTTTTT	.	.	TRBV27	TRBJ1-4
CASSRTVSNQPQHF	TGTGCCAGCAGTCGGACGGTGAGCAATCAGCCCCAGCATTTT	.	.	TRBV2	TRBJ1-5
CASSRQGGPGTYEQYF	TGTGCCAGCAGCCGACAGGGGGGCCCTGGTACCTACGAGCAGTACTTC	.	TRBD1	TRBV7-3	TRBJ2-7
CVRRSGGKGTEAFF	TGTGTCAGAAGGTCAGGGGGAAAGGGCACTGAAGCTTTCTTT	.	.	TRBV7-5	TRBJ1-1
CASSMPGRLNTEAFF	TGTGCCAGTAGTATGCCGGGACGCCTGAACACTGAAGCTTTCTTT	.	.	TRBV19	TRBJ1-1
CASRTGTGWSYEQYF	TGTGCCAGCAGGACCGGGACAGGGTGGTCCTACGAGCAGTACTTC	.	TRBD1	TRBV2	TRBJ2-7
CASRTWTSRRKETQYF	TGTGCCAGCAGAACATGGACTAGCCGTAGAAAAGAGACCCAGTACTTC	.	TRBD2	TRBV27	TRBJ2-5
CASSSIPSTTGELFF	TGCGCCAGCAGCTCGATCCCCAGCACCACCGGGGAGCTGTTTTTT	once	.	TRBV5-1	TRBJ2-2
CASRSTGSQGNIQYF	TGTGCCAGCAGGTCGACAGGGTCCCAAGGGAACATTCAGTACTTC	.	TRBD1	TRBV5-8	TRBJ2-4
CATQGRGTHEQYF	TGTGCCACCCAGGGCAGGGGAACCCACGAGCAGTACTTC	.	.	TRBV6-1	TRBJ2-7
CASSLTGLQETQYF	TGCGCCAGCAGCTTGACGGGACTCCAAGAGACCCAGTACTTC	.	.	TRBV5-1	TRBJ2-5
CSVVGQPTTQNYGYTF	TGCAGCGTTGTAGGGCAGCCGACCACTCAAAACTATGGCTACACCTTC	.	.	TRBV29-1	TRBJ1-2
CASRLGGSHGTQYF	TGTGCCAGCAGGCTGGGGGGGTCGCATGGGACCCAGTACTTC	.	TRBD2	TRBV2	TRBJ2-5
CASRPGLREAGELFF	TGTGCCAGTCGCCCAGGACTACGAGAAGCCGGGGAGCTGTTTTTT	.	.	TRBV19	TRBJ2-2
CASSQAEWRTDTQYF	TGCGCCAGCAGCCAAGCCGAATGGAGGACAGATACGCAGTATTTT	once	.	TRBV4-1	TRBJ2-3
CASSLGPVPNTGELFF	TGCGCCAGCAGCTTGGGGCCGGTCCCGAACACCGGGGAGCTGTTTTTT	few	.	TRBV5-1	TRBJ2-2
CASSRTSVGTQYF	TGTGCCAGCAGCCGGACTAGCGTTGGTACGCAGTATTTT	.	TRBD2	TRBV11-3	TRBJ2-3
CASSPTATTNQPQHF	TGTGCCAGTAGTCCGACAGCTACCACCAATCAGCCCCAGCATTTT	.	.	TRBV19	TRBJ1-5
CASSGQGAPEKLFF	TGTGCCAGCAGTGGACAGGGGGCGCCTGAAAAACTGTTTTTT	.	TRBD1	TRBV2	TRBJ1-4
CASSLTDGPTRGGYTF	TGTGCCAGCAGCTTGACCGACGGCCCTACTAGGGGTGGCTACACCTTC	.	.	TRBV7-8	TRBJ1-2
CASKRGLVRETQYF	TGTGCCAGCAAACGGGGACTAGTTAGGGAGACCCAGTACTTC	.	TRBD2	TRBV2	TRBJ2-5
CASFPVEGNTEAFF	TGTGCCAGCTTCCCCGTAGAGGGGAACACTGAAGCTTTCTTT	.	.	TRBV18	TRBJ1-1
CASSPGGDYGYTF	TGTGCCAGCAGCCCCGGAGGGGACTATGGCTACACCTTC	.	.	TRBV28	TRBJ1-2
CASSFAPFGQGETQYF	TGTGCCAGCAGTTTCGCCCCCTTCGGTCAGGGAGAGACCCAGTACTTC	.	.	TRBV27	TRBJ2-5
CASSWLAGTYNEQFF	TGCGCCAGCAGCTGGTTAGCGGGTACCTACAATGAGCAGTTCTTC	.	TRBD2	TRBV5-1	TRBJ2-1
CASSARSHGDEQFF	TGTGCCAGCAGTGCCCGGTCCCATGGGGATGAGCAGTTCTTC	.	.	TRBV2	TRBJ2-1
CASAARDRGRAGANVLTF	TGTGCCAGTGCGGCGAGGGACAGGGGAAGAGCTGGGGCCAACGTCCTGACTTTC	few	TRBD1	TRBV19	TRBJ2-6
CASSQEGQLDQPQHF	TGCGCCAGCAGCCAAGAAGGACAGTTGGATCAGCCCCAGCATTTT	few	.	TRBV4-1	TRBJ1-5
CASRYSGPSGELFF	TGTGCCAGCAGATATAGCGGACCCTCCGGGGAGCTGTTTTTT	few	.	TRBV6-1	TRBJ2-2
CASSPIGRSVTGQPQHF	TGTGCCAGCAGCCCGATAGGGAGGTCAGTTACGGGTCAGCCCCAGCATTTT	.	.	TRBV27	TRBJ1-5
CSVEGRGRNTEAFF	TGCAGCGTTGAGGGCAGGGGACGGAACACTGAAGCTTTCTTT	.	.	TRBV29-1	TRBJ1-1
CASSKGGSGRASEQYF	TGTGCCAGCAGCAAAGGCGGTAGCGGGAGGGCTTCCGAGCAGTACTTC	.	.	TRBV21-1	TRBJ2-7
CASSMTSGTMTGTQYF	TGTGCCAGCAGCATGACTAGCGGGACGATGACGGGTACGCAGTATTTT	.	TRBD2	TRBV11-2	TRBJ2-3
CASSTPAGQGTNEKLFF	TGTGCCAGTAGTACCCCGGCGGGGCAGGGGACGAATGAAAAACTGTTTTTT	.	.	TRBV19	TRBJ1-4
CSAEGQDQAFF	TGCAGTGCGGAAGGACAGGATCAAGCTTTCTTT	.	TRBD1	TRBV20-1	TRBJ1-1
CAWTDLGGMSGYTF	TGTGCCTGGACGGACCTCGGGGGGATGAGTGGCTACACCTTC	once	.	TRBV30	TRBJ1-2
CSVNRELMNTEAFF	TGCAGCGTTAACCGGGAACTCATGAACACTGAAGCTTTCTTT	.	.	TRBV29-1	TRBJ1-1
CASSGRGGTTEAFF	TGTGCCAGCAGTGGGCGGGGGGGAACCACTGAAGCTTTCTTT	.	.	TRBV27	TRBJ1-1
CAWSTRAGQPQHF	TGTGCCTGGAGTACCCGGGCGGGGCAGCCCCAGCATTTT	few	.	TRBV30	TRBJ1-5
CASSPGGFLGGSGASYNEQFF	TGTGCCAGCAGCCCAGGAGGTTTCTTAGGCGGGAGTGGAGCTTCCTACAATGAGCAGTTCTTC	.	TRBD2	TRBV4-2	TRBJ2-1
CAWLNGALAEAFF	TGTGCCTGGTTGAACGGGGCCCTCGCTGAAGCTTTCTTT	.	.	TRBV30	TRBJ1-1
CASSLLGDEQFF	TGTGCCAGCAGCTTACTGGGGGATGAGCAGTTCTTC	.	.	TRBV7-3	TRBJ2-1
CASSVKANVLTF	TGTGCCAGCAGCGTTAAAGCCAACGTCCTGACTTTC	.	.	TRBV21-1	TRBJ2-6
CASSSQRTAGTEAFF	TGTGCCAGCAGCTCGCAGAGGACGGCTGGGACTGAAGCTTTCTTT	.	.	TRBV7-9	TRBJ1-1
CASSDIPRAAWRELFF	TGTGCCAGCAGTGACATCCCCAGGGCGGCGTGGAGGGAGCTGTTTTTT	.	.	TRBV6-1	TRBJ2-2